The following is a T cell receptor (beta chain) sequence with its context. Its antigen is as yet unknown. This entry is derived from a study of post-analysis software for immune sequencing data. Overall study: The disease courses covered relapsing-remitting, secondary progressive and progressive-relapsing multiple sclerosis. Overall study findings and caveats: Five or six TRBV segments, TRBV5-6, TRBV5-1 and TRBV20-1 among them, were found more frequent in patients than controls.

Per the germline V gene, CDR1 is DFQATT and CDR2 is SNEGSKA (reference sequence). The CDR3 totals 13 residues. Presence of unique molecular identifiers characterized the TCR beta cDNA libraries. TCRdb ran MiXCR on the PCR reads and lists one entry per CDR3 protein. The data contain hundreds of thousands of distinct CDR3 sequences, approximately 38% of them singletons. This TCR was recovered from a girl aged 2-10 years with multiple sclerosis. The specimen was blood. V is TRBV20-1 and J is TRBJ2-7, with 8 nucleotides matching TRBD2. The end of the DNA aligns better with TRBJ2-1, so the J call may be wrong. The CDR3 sequence: CSARPGGGPEQFF. CDR3 DNA sequence: TGCAGTGCTAGACCGGGAGGGGGGCCTGAGCAGTTCTTC.